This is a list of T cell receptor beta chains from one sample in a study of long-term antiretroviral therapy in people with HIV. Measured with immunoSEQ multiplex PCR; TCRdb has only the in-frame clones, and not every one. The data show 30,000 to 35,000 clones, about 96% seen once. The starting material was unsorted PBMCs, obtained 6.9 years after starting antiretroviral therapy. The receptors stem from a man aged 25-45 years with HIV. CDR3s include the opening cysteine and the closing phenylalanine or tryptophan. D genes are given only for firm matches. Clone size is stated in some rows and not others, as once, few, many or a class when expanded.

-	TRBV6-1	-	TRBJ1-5	TGTGCCAGCAGACCCCAGGGAGGCCCGAATCAGCCCCAGCATTTT	CASRPQGGPNQPQHF
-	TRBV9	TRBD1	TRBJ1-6	TGTGCCAGCAGCGTCGATTCAGGGGGGTATAATTCACCCCTCCACTTT	CASSVDSGGYNSPLHF
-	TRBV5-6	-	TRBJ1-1	TGTGCCAGCAGCTTAGGTCCATGGGCTTTCTTT	CASSLGPWAFF
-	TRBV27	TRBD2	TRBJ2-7	TGTGCCAGCAGTAAAACTAGCGGGAGTCCCTACGAGCAGTACTTC	CASSKTSGSPYEQYF
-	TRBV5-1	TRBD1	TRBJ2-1	TGCGCCAGCAGCCCCTCTCAGGGGGCGCCGGGGGAGCAGTTCTTC	CASSPSQGAPGEQFF
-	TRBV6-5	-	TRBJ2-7	TGTGCCAGCGGCTCGAGCAGCATGCTCTCCTACGAGCAGTACTTC	CASGSSSMLSYEQYF
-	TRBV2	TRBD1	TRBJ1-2	TGTGCCAGCACCCCGGGACAGGGCCTGATCTATGGCTACACCTTC	CASTPGQGLIYGYTF
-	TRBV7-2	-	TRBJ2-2	-	CASSLVGLAGVRRAGELFF
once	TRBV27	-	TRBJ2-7	TGTGCCAGCAGTTCTTCAGCTTACGAGCAGTACTTC	CASSSSAYEQYF
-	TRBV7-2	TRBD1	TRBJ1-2	TGTGCCAGCAGCTCCACCGGACAGGTCAAGGGGGGCTACACCTTC	CASSSTGQVKGGYTF
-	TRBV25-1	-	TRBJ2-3	TGTGCCAGCAGTGTGGGGAGCACAGATACGCAGTATTTT	CASSVGSTDTQYF
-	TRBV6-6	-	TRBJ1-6	TGTGCCGGGTCGAGCGCCAGCTATAATTCACCCCTCCACTTT	CAGSSASYNSPLHF
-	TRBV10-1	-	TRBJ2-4	TGCGCCAGCAGTGAGTCGGGCAGGATTAATGGAACCAAAAACATTCAGTACTTC	CASSESGRINGTKNIQYF
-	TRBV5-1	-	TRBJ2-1	TGCGCCAGCAGCCAGGGATGGGCGGAACTCTACAATGAGCAGTTCTTC	CASSQGWAELYNEQFF
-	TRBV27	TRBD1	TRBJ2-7	TGTGCCAGTACCGGGACAGGGTCTTCGGTGCAGTACTTC	CASTGTGSSVQYF
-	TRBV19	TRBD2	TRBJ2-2	TGTGCCAGTAGTCGGCTAGCGGGGACCGGGGAGCTGTTTTTT	CASSRLAGTGELFF
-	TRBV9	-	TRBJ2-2	TGTGCCAGCAGCGTAGAGGTCACCGGGGAGCTGTTTTTT	CASSVEVTGELFF
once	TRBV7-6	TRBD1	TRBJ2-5	TGTGCCAGCAGCTCCGGACAGGGGGCGGGAGAGACCCAGTACTTC	CASSSGQGAGETQYF
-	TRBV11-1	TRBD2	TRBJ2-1	TGTGCCAGCAGAACCGGGACTAGCGGGAGGAACAATGAGCAGTTCTTC	CASRTGTSGRNNEQFF
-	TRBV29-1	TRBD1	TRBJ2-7	TGCAGCGTCGAGGGGGACAGGGCGTCCGAGCAGTACTTC	CSVEGDRASEQYF
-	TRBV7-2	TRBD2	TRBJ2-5	TGTGCCAGCAGCAACTTAGCGGGGGGGCCGGGGAAGACCCAGTACTTC	CASSNLAGGPGKTQYF
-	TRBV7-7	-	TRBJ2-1	TGTGCTAGCAGCTTAGAGGGACGTTACAATGAGCAGTTCTTC	CASSLEGRYNEQFF
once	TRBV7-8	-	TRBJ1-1	TGTGCCAGCAGCTTGGCCGGGGTGGCTGAAGCTTTCTTT	CASSLAGVAEAFF
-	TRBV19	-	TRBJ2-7	TGTGCCAGTAGTTGGTTTGCCGGAACCTACGAGCAGTACTTC	CASSWFAGTYEQYF
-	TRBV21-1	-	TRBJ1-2	TGTGCCAGCAGTTGTCCGGAGGGTTGGGTAAGCTATGGCTACACCTTC	CASSCPEGWVSYGYTF
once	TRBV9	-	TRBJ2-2	TGTGCCAGCAGAGCAACCGGGGAGCTGTTTTTT	CASRATGELFF
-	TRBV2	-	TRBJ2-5	TGTGCCAGCAGTGAAGGGCGTCTGGCAGGGATCGGGCAAGAGACCCAGTACTTC	CASSEGRLAGIGQETQYF
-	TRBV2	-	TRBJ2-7	TGTGCCAGCAGTGAAGATCCGGGCTACGAGCAGTACTTC	CASSEDPGYEQYF
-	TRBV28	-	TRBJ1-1	TGTGCCAGCAGTTTAGGTTCAGACACTGAAGCTTTCTTT	CASSLGSDTEAFF
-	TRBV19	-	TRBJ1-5	TGTGCCAGTAGGGGAGGGGGTTTGGAGCCCCAGCATTTT	CASRGGGLEPQHF
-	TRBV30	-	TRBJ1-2	TGTGCCTGGAGTGGAGGACAGAACTATGGCTACACCTTC	CAWSGGQNYGYTF
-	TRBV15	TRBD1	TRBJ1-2	TGTGCCACCAGCAGAGGGACAGGGTCCAACTATGGCTACACCTTC	CATSRGTGSNYGYTF
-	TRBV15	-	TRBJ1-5	TGTGCCACCAGGGACGATGACAGGACCTTCGCCAATCAGCCCCAGCATTTT	CATRDDDRTFANQPQHF
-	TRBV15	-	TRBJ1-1	TGTGCCACCAGCAAGCGTATGAACACTGAAGCTTTCTTT	CATSKRMNTEAFF
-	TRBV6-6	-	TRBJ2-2	TGTGCCAGCAGTTTGACCAACACCGGGGAGCTGTTTTTT	CASSLTNTGELFF
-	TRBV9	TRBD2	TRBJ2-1	TGTGCCAGCACCCGTTCACTAGCGGGAGGGCCGGGTGAGCAGTTCTTC	CASTRSLAGGPGEQFF
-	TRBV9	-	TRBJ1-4	TGTGCCAGCAGCGTCGACAGTTTTAATGAAAAACTGTTTTTT	CASSVDSFNEKLFF
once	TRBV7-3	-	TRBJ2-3	TGTGCCAGCAGCCTTCACCAGCCCGGTACGCAGTATTTT	CASSLHQPGTQYF
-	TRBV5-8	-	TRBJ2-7	TGTGCCAGCAGCCACATCTACGAGCAGTACTTC	CASSHIYEQYF
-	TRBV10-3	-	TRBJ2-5	TGTGCCATCAGCGGGGGCCAAGAGACCCAGTACTTC	CAISGGQETQYF
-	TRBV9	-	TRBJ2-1	TGTGCCAGCAGCGTAGGTTGGAATGAGCAGTTCTTC	CASSVGWNEQFF
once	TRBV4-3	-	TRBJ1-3	TGCGCCAGCAGCCAAGAAACGGGCTCTGGAAACACCATATATTTT	CASSQETGSGNTIYF
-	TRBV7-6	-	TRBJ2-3	TGTGCCAGCCGCGGCGGCCTGGAGGGCGATACGCAGTATTTT	CASRGGLEGDTQYF
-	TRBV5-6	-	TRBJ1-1	TGTGCCAGCAGACAGCTCGAGAACACTGAAGCTTTCTTT	CASRQLENTEAFF
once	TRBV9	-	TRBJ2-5	TGTGCCAGCAGCCCCCGCTTACGGGAGACCCAGTACTTC	CASSPRLRETQYF
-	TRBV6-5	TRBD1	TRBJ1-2	TGTGCCAGCGGACAGGGGGCGTTACACTATGGCTACACCTTC	CASGQGALHYGYTF
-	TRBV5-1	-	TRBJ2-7	TGCGCCAGCAGCTTGACAGGGACATATCCCTTC	CASSLTGTYPF